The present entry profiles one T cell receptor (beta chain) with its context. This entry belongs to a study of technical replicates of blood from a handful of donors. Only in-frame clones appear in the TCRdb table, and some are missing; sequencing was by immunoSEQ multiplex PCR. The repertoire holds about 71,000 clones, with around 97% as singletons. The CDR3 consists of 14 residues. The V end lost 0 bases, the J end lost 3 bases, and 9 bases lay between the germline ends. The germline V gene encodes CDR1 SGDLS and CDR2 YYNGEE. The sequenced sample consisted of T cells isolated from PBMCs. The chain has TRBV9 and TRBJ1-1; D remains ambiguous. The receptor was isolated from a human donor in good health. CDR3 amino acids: CASSVVSRDTEAFF. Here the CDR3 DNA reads TGTGCCAGCAGCGTAGTATCACGAGACACTGAAGCTTTCTTT.